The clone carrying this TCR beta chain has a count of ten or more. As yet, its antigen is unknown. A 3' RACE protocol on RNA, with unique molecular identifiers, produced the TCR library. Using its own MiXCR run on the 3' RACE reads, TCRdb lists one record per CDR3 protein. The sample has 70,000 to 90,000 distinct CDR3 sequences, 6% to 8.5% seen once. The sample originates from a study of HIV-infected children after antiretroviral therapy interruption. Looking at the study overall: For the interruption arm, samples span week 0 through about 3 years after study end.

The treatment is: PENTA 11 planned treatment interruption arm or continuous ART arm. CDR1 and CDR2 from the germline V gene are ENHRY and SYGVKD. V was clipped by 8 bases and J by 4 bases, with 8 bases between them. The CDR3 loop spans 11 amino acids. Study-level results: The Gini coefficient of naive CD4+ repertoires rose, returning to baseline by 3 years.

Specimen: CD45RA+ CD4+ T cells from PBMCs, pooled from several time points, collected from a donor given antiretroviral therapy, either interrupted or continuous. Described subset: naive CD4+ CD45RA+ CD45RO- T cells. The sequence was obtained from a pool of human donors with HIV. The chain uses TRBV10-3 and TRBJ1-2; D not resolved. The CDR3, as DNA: TGTGCCATCTCATGGGGCTATGGCTACACCTTC. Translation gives CAISWGYGYTF.